This TCR beta chain was observed in a study of blood T cell repertoires in COVID-19. Original processing methods: Using reference gene primer amplification, nucleated cell counts were estimated. Some clones are missing from TCRdb's copy, which holds only in-frame ones; the method was immunoSEQ multiplex PCR. V, J and clone size reflect that table, while D and trimming were determined from the DNA. The table shows about 400,000 clones, with around 87% occurring only once. The CDR3 has 14 amino acids. Trimming removed 1 base from V and 1 base from J, with 7 bases in between. Germline V CDR1 and CDR2: SGHNT, YENEEA.

The sequence derives from a man between 40 and 49 years old in a cohort exposed to, infected with or recovered from COVID-19 (not recorded which). This chain joins TRBV11-3 and TRBJ1-1; D is possibly TRBD1 (5 bases). Sequencing was carried out using PBMCs or T cells enriched from blood (not recorded which). DNA of the CDR3: TGTGCCAGCAGCTTAGGGGGCACGAACACTGAAGCTTTCTTT. Translating gives CASSLGGTNTEAFF. The full variable domain, its missing parts supplied by reference TRBV11-3 and TRBJ1-1, is EAGVVQSPRYKIIEKKQPVAFWCNPISGHNTLYWYLQNLGQGPELLIRYENEEAVDDSQLPKDRFSAERLKGVDSTLKIQPAELGDSAVYLCASSLGGTNTEAFFGQGTRLTVV.